This record covers a single T cell receptor (beta chain). Antigen specificity is unknown. Sequencing used immunoSEQ multiplex PCR; TCRdb keeps in-frame clones, though not all of them. Of tens of thousands of clones in the sample, about 81% are singletons; the top ten hold 1.3%. The CDR3 consists of 14 residues. The germline V gene encodes CDR1 KGHSH and CDR2 LQKENI. The data belong to a study of T cells in localized non-small cell lung cancer. Study conclusions and caveats: Out of the top 100 tumor clones, a median approximately 57 were seen in adjacent lung. Only one tumor region went through sequencing, so heterogeneity may still be there. Tumor trailed uninvolved adjacent lung in T cell clonality, which peaked there.

Here the sequenced sample was peripheral blood, taken before any cancer treatment. The chain couples TRBV18 to TRBJ2-5; 13 bases match TRBD2. The assigned J gene may be wrong: the sequence end matches TRBJ2-7 better. The TCR was taken from a female donor at least 60 years old with stage I lung adenocarcinoma. CDR3 amino acids: CASGTSGKLNEQYF. The CDR3 DNA follows: TGTGCCAGCGGGACTAGCGGGAAATTGAACGAGCAGTACTTC.